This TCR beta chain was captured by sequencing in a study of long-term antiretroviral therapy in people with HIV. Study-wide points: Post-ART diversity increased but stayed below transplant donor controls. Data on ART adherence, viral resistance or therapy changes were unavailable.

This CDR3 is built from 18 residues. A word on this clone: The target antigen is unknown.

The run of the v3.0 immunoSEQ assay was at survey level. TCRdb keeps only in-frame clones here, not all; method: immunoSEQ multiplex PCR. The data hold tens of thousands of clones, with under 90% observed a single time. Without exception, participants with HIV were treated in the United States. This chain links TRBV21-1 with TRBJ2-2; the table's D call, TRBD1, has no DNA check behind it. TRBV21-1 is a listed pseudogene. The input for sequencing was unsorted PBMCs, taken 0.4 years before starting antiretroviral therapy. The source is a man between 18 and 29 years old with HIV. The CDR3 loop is CASSKAGTGASNTGELFF. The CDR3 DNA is TGTGCCAGCAGCAAAGCGGGTACAGGGGCCAGTAACACCGGGGAGCTGTTTTTT.